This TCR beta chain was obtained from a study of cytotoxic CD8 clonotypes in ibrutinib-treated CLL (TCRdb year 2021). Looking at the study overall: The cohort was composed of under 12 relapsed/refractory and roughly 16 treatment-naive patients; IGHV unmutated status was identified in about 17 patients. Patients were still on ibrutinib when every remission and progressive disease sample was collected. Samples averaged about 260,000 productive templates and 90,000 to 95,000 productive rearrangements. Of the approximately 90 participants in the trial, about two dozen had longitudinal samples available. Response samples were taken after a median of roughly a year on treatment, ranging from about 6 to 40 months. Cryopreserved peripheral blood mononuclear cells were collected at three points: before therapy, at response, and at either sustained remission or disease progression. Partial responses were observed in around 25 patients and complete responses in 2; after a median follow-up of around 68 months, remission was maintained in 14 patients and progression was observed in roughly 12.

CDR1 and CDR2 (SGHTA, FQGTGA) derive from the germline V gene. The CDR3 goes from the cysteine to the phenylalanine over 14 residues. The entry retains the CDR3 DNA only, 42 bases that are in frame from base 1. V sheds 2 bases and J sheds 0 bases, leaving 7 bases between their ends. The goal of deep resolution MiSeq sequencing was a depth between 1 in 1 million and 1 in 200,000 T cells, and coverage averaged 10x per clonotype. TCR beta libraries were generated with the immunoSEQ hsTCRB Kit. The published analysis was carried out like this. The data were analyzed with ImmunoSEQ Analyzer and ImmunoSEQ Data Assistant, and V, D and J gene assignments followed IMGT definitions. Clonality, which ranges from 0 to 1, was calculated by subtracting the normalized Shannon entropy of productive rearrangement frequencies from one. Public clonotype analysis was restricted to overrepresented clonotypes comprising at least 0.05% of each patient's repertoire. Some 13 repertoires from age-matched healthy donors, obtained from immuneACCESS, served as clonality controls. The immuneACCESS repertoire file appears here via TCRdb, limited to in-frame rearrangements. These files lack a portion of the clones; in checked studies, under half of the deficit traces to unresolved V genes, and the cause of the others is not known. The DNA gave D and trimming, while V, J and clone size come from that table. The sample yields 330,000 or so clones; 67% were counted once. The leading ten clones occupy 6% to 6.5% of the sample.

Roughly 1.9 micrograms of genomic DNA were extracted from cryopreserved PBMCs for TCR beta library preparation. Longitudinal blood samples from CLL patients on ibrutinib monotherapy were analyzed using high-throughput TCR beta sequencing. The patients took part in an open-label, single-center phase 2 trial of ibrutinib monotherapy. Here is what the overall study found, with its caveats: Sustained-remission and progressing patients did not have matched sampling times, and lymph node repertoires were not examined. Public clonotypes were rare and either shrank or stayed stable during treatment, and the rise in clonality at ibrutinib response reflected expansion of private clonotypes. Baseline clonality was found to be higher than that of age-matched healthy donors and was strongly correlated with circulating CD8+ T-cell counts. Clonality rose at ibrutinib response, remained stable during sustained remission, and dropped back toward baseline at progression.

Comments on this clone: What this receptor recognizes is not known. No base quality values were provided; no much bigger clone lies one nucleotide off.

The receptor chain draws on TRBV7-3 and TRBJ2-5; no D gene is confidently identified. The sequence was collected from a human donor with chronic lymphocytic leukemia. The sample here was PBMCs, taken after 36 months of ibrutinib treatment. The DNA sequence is TGTGCCAGCAGCTTATCTGGACACCAAGAGACCCAGTACTTC. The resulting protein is CASSLSGHQETQYF.